The 17 T cell receptor beta chains below all came from one sample that was sequenced in a study of cytomegalovirus exposure and HLA in healthy donors. Produced via immunoSEQ multiplex PCR; TCRdb's table is partial and in-frame only. The sample has some 170,000 clones; around nine tenths are singletons. The specimen sequenced was PBMCs. The receptors here all came from a woman between 25 and 40 years old in good health and CMV-seronegative.

The J gene is TRBJ2-7, the V gene TRBV7-7, with 9 bases aligning to TRBD1. CDR1 is SSHAT, CDR2 FNYEAQ, per germline (reference sequence). This CDR3 has 16 residues. V was pared by 5 bases and J by 3 bases, with 11 bases of the junction left unmatched. This CDR3 reads CASSLEAGTGFYEQYF. CDR3 coding DNA: TGTGCCAGCAGCCTAGAGGCCGGGACAGGGTTCTACGAGCAGTACTTC.

V gene TRBV11-3 combines with J gene TRBJ2-2; D is perhaps TRBD2 (5 bases). CDR1 is SGHNT and CDR2 is YENEEA in the germline V gene. The V gene lost 1 base and the J gene lost 1 base, with 13 bases spanning the gap. This CDR3 has 17 residues. The CDR3 protein is CASSLAGLGLNTGELFF. CDR3 nucleotides: TGTGCCAGCAGCTTAGCGGGGTTAGGCTTGAACACCGGGGAGCTGTTTTTT.

The chain joins TRBV7-6 to TRBJ2-7, with TRBD2 matching over 8 bases. J lost 0 bases, V lost 3 bases, and 1 base had no gene match. CDR1 is SGHVS and CDR2 is FNYEAQ in the germline V gene. The CDR3 extends over 14 amino acids. The CDR3: CASSLGLGSYEQYF. CDR3 sequence (DNA): TGTGCCAGCAGCTTGGGACTAGGCTCCTACGAGCAGTACTTC.

This chain uses TRBV6-5 with TRBJ1-2; a possible D gene is TRBD1 (5 bases). CDR1 and CDR2 from the germline V gene are MNHEY and SVGAGI. This CDR3 contains 14 residues. Trimming left V 0 bases short and J 6 bases short, with 11 bases between. CDR3 bases: TGTGCCAGCAGTTACTCTAGGCAGGGAAATGGCTACACCTTC. This sequence encodes CASSYSRQGNGYTF.

The V call is TRBV6-5, the J call TRBJ2-3, with D perhaps TRBD1 (6 bases). V dropped 4 bases and J dropped 3 bases, with 14 bases sitting between them. The CDR3 loop spans 15 amino acids. CDR1 and CDR2 from the germline V gene are MNHEY and SVGAGI. The chain's CDR3 is CASSWGGRGTDTQYF. The CDR3 bases are TGTGCCAGCAGTTGGGGTGGCAGGGGAACAGATACGCAGTATTTT.

The chain employs TRBV27 and TRBJ2-7; TRBD1 matches 8 bases. The junction had 9 bases not matched to a gene; V was cut back by 7 bases and J by 4 bases. The CDR3 sequence is 14 residues long. Germline V gene lookup returns CDR1 MNHEY and CDR2 SMNVEV (reference sequence). CDR3 residues: CASTAAGGDYEQYF. CDR3 nucleotide sequence: TGTGCCAGCACCGCGGCAGGGGGCGATTACGAGCAGTACTTC.

Concerning this clone itself: Other nucleotide sequences in the sample specify the same CDR3. V usage is TRBV5-1 and J usage is TRBJ1-1; the D gene is possibly TRBD1 (5 bases). Trimming shortened V by 0 bases and J by 5 bases, and 11 bases separated the two germline ends. Germline lookup yields CDR1 SGHRS and CDR2 YFSETQ. CDR3 size: 14 residues. In DNA form, the CDR3 reads TGCGCCAGCAGCTTGGTTCAGGGAGGGACTGAAGCTTTCTTT. Residues: CASSLVQGGTEAFF.

The J gene is TRBJ1-2, the V gene TRBV30; 10 bases line up with TRBD1. V shed 2 bases and J 8 bases; nucleotides not matched to a gene: 8. The CDR3 consists of 14 residues. CDR1 is GTSNPN, CDR2 SVGIG, per germline (reference sequence). CDR3 region: CAWSTRQGAGGYTF. The CDR3, as DNA: TGTGCCTGGAGTACGCGACAGGGGGCGGGCGGCTACACCTTC.

J is TRBJ2-5 and V is TRBV5-6; possibly TRBD1 for D (5 bases). The CDR3 is 15 amino acids. Trimming removed 4 bases from V and 5 bases from J, with 18 bases in between. CDR1 and CDR2 from the germline V gene are SGHDT and YYEEEE. The CDR3 is CASSADPQGYETQYF. The CDR3 nucleotides are TGTGCCAGCAGCGCGGACCCCCAGGGATACGAGACCCAGTACTTC.

V usage is TRBV29-1 and J usage is TRBJ2-7; possible D gene TRBD2, 6 bases. Deletions cut 7 bases from V and 3 bases from J, with 10 bases between. The germline V gene has CDR1 SQVTM and CDR2 ANQGSEA. The CDR3 has 11 amino acids. Here the CDR3 DNA reads TGCAGCGCCCGGCGGGGCTACGAGCAGTACTTC. It translates to CSARRGYEQYF.

The chain employs TRBV7-9 and TRBJ2-3, with 13 bases lining up with TRBD2. The germline V gene has CDR1 SEHNR and CDR2 FQNEAQ (reference sequence). The V segment lost 3 bases and the J segment 4 bases; nucleotides outside the gene matches: 4. The CDR3 extends over 16 amino acids. Here the CDR3 DNA reads TGTGCCAGCAGCTTCGGGACTAGCGGGGCGGCAGATACGCAGTATTTT. Translating it yields CASSFGTSGAADTQYF. The entire variable domain, with the rest obtained from reference TRBV7-9 and TRBJ2-3, is as follows: DTGVSQNPRHKITKRGQNVTFRCDPISEHNRLYWYRQTLGQGPEFLTYFQNEAQLEKSRLLSDRFSAERPKGSFSTLEIQRTEQGDSAMYLCASSFGTSGAADTQYFGPGTRLTVL.

The V gene is TRBV7-6, the J gene TRBJ2-2, with a weak D call TRBD2 (5 bases). The germline V gene encodes CDR1 SGHVS and CDR2 FNYEAQ. Between the trimmed V and J ends, which lost 7 bases and 5 bases, there was a span of 14 bases. CDR3 length: 14 residues. CDR3 sequence (DNA): TGTGCCAGCACGTTAGACCCGGGGACCGGGGAGCTGTTTTTT. This gives the protein CASTLDPGTGELFF.

This chain uses TRBV9 with TRBJ1-2; D perhaps matches TRBD1 (6 bases). CDR3 length: 15 amino acids. V was pared by 3 bases and J by 4 bases, with 16 bases between. Germline V gene data show CDR1 as SGDLS and CDR2 as YYNGEE. The CDR3 DNA is TGTGCCAGCAGCGGTACAGGGTTCCAGGGCTATGGCTACACCTTC. This encodes CASSGTGFQGYGYTF. Combining the CDR3 with reference TRBV9 and TRBJ1-2 gives the whole variable domain DSGVTQTPKHLITATGQRVTLRCSPRSGDLSVYWYQQSLDQGLQFLIQYYNGEERAKGNILERFSAQQFPDLHSELNLSSLELGDSALYFCASSGTGFQGYGYTFGSGTRLTVV.

The rearrangement links TRBV27 to TRBJ1-3; D call uncertain. Per the germline V gene, CDR1 is MNHEY and CDR2 is SMNVEV (reference sequence). The CDR3 sequence is 13 residues long. Trimming took off 6 bases at V and 2 bases at J, with 8 bases between the two ends. The DNA of the CDR3 is TGTGCCAGCAGGCAAAGCGCTGGAAACACCATATATTTT. Translating gives CASRQSAGNTIYF.

The chain couples TRBV2 to TRBJ2-7; 7 positions agree with TRBD1. CDR1 is SNHLY, CDR2 FYNNEI, per germline. The CDR3 runs to 15 residues. V dropped 7 bases and J dropped 3; count of bases not matched to a gene: 12. CDR3 DNA sequence: TGTGCCAGCATTCTCTCCCCGGGACAGAGCTACGAGCAGTACTTC. It encodes CASILSPGQSYEQYF.

The chain is built from TRBV5-1 and TRBJ1-2; no definite D call. V lost 0 bases to trimming and J lost 4 bases, with 13 bases between them. CDR1 SGHRS and CDR2 YFSETQ come from the germline V gene. The CDR3 is 15 amino acids. The CDR3 region has the DNA TGCGCCAGCAGCTTGGGTGGGGAGTCGGGCTATGGCTACACCTTC. Its translation: CASSLGGESGYGYTF. Complete variable domain (other parts from reference TRBV5-1 and TRBJ1-2): KAGVTQTPRYLIKTRGQQVTLSCSPISGHRSVSWYQQTPGQGLQFLFEYFSETQRNKGNFPGRFSGRQFSNSRSEMNVSTLELGDSALYLCASSLGGESGYGYTFGSGTRLTVV.

This clone showed up many times. J is TRBJ1-3 and V is TRBV6-1, with 9 bases that match TRBD1. The CDR3 has 13 amino acids. The J segment lost 7 bases and the V segment lost 6 bases, leaving 4 bases of the junction unmatched. Germline lookup yields CDR1 MNHNS and CDR2 SASEGT. CDR3 sequence reads: CASRDRGWNTIYF. Here the CDR3 DNA reads TGTGCCAGCAGGGACAGGGGATGGAACACCATATATTTT.